A single sample gave rise to the 21 T cell receptor beta chains below, sequenced in a study of follicular helper T cells after annual influenza vaccination. The time point: 2013-2014 season, 7 days after vaccination. Method: immunoSEQ multiplex PCR; TCRdb's copy keeps in-frame clones and lacks some. The sample lists thousands of clones; nearly 85% were seen once. The material sequenced was CXCR5+ CD38- circulating T follicular helper cells from blood, taken 7 days after influenza vaccination. As for subset: circulating Tfh, non-naive CD4+CXCR5+PD-1+ (ICOS+CD38+ or ICOS-CD38-). All receptors come from an adult who received the influenza vaccine.

The J gene is TRBJ1-5, the V gene TRBV30; 9 bases are a match to TRBD1. CDR3 length equals 13 residues. The germline gives CDR1 GTSNPN, CDR2 SVGIG (reference sequence). J gave up 9 bases and V 3 bases, and 6 bases lay outside the gene matches. CDR3 sequence reads: CAWRDGQGRPQHF. The DNA for the CDR3 is TGTGCCTGGAGGGATGGACAGGGGAGGCCCCAGCATTTT. The complete variable domain, with remaining parts taken from reference TRBV30 and TRBJ1-5, reads SQTIHQWPATLVQPVGSPLSLECTVEGTSNPNLYWYRQAAGRGLQLLFYSVGIGQISSEVPQNLSASRPQDRQFILSSKKLLLSDSGFYLCAWRDGQGRPQHFGDGTRLSIL.

V gene TRBV30 combines with J gene TRBJ1-4; D might be TRBD1 (6 bases). V lost 3 bases, J lost 14 bases, and 13 bases lay in between. This CDR3 contains 11 residues. The germline CDR1 and CDR2 sequences are GTSNPN and SVGIG (reference sequence). CDR3 sequence: CAWSVGGALFF. The DNA for the CDR3 is TGTGCCTGGAGCGTAGGGGGGGCCCTGTTTTTT.

This sequence joins TRBV5-1 and TRBJ2-1, with 12 bases matching TRBD1. J lost 2 bases, V lost 4 bases, and 7 bases had no gene match. Germline assignment: CDR1 SGHRS and CDR2 YFSETQ. The CDR3 sequence is 17 residues long. CDR3 sequence reads: CASSTGTGGAPYNEQFF. The CDR3 coding sequence is TGCGCCAGCAGCACCGGGACAGGGGGCGCGCCCTACAATGAGCAGTTCTTC.

The CDR3 coding sequence is TGTGCCAGCTCACCGAACAGGGGGCTCAACACTGAAGCTTTCTTT. Its translation is CASSPNRGLNTEAFF. The chain couples TRBV18 to TRBJ1-1; 9 bases agree with TRBD1. Germline assignment: CDR1 KGHSH and CDR2 LQKENI. V dropped 3 bases and J dropped 2; count of bases not matched to a gene: 4. This CDR3 has 15 amino acids.

The rearrangement links TRBV10-3 to TRBJ2-5; 7 bases are shared with TRBD1. Trimming cost V 0 bases and J 3 bases; bases outside gene matches: 4. The CDR3 consists of 15 residues. CDR1 is ENHRY, CDR2 SYGVKD, per germline. The chain's CDR3 is CAISESFGTEETQYF. CDR3 DNA: TGTGCCATCAGTGAGTCGTTTGGGACAGAAGAGACCCAGTACTTC.

This clone was counted a few times. CDR3 loop: CAWSRSGGYGYTF. Written as DNA, the CDR3 is TGTGCCTGGAGTCGTTCAGGGGGTTATGGCTACACCTTC. The chain has TRBV30 and TRBJ1-2; 7 bases fit TRBD1. Germline assignment: CDR1 GTSNPN and CDR2 SVGIG (reference sequence). The CDR3 runs to 13 residues. J was trimmed by 5 bases and V by 2 bases; bases with no gene match: 5.

The count of this clone is one. The CDR3, as DNA: TGTGCCAGCAGCTCCCCCGGGACTAGCGGGAGGCCGCGCGGCACAGATACGCAGTATTTT. This gives the protein CASSSPGTSGRPRGTDTQYF. This rearrangement joins TRBV5-4 to TRBJ2-3, with TRBD2 matching over 15 bases. Germline assignment: CDR1 SGHNT and CDR2 YYREEE (reference sequence). The CDR3 loop spans 20 amino acids. Germline trimming cut 3 bases from V and 1 base from J; bases unmatched to any gene: 12.

V and J are TRBV6-1 and TRBJ2-7; 7 nucleotides match TRBD1. V dropped 3 bases and J dropped 3; count of bases not matched to a gene: 14. Germline values: CDR1 MNHNS, CDR2 SASEGT. The length of the CDR3 is 17 residues. The CDR3 bases are TGTGCCAGCAGTGAGCTTCCGCCGGGACAGAGCTTCTACGAGCAGTACTTC. This translates into CASSELPPGQSFYEQYF.

The V and J genes are TRBV7-6 and TRBJ2-5; D possibly uses TRBD1 or TRBD2 (5 bases each). Germline loops: CDR1 SGHVS, CDR2 FNYEAQ. V was pared by 2 bases and J by 5 bases, with 12 bases between. CDR3 size: 14 residues. The CDR3, as DNA: TGTGCCAGCAGCTTATCCTCCGGGGCGGAGACCCAGTACTTC. Translation: CASSLSSGAETQYF.

The sample holds a few counts of this clone. The chain links TRBV28 to TRBJ2-7, with 7 nucleotides matching TRBD1. The germline gives CDR1 MDHEN, CDR2 SYDVKM. CDR3 length: 15 amino acids. V was clipped by 7 bases and J by 5 bases; unmatched bases: 14. The CDR3 protein is CASTDTSAGGDEQYF. Here the CDR3 DNA reads TGTGCCAGCACCGACACCTCGGCAGGGGGAGACGAGCAGTACTTC. Looking up the rest from reference TRBV28 and TRBJ2-7 gives the full variable domain: DVKVTQSSRYLVKRTGEKVFLECVQDMDHENMFWYRQDPGLGLRLIYFSYDVKMKEKGDIPEGYSVSREKKERFSLILESASTNQTSMYLCASTDTSAGGDEQYFGPGTRLTVT.

The chain couples TRBV28 to TRBJ1-2, with 7 bases fitting TRBD1. V gave up 5 bases and J gave up 4 bases; unmatched junction bases: 4. Germline V gene data show CDR1 as MDHEN and CDR2 as SYDVKM. The CDR3 is 13 residues long. CDR3 nucleotides: TGTGCCAGCAGTCCTGGACAGGTCTATGGCTACACCTTC. Encoded protein: CASSPGQVYGYTF.

This chain joins TRBV19 and TRBJ2-3; 8 nucleotides agree with TRBD1. This CDR3 comprises 15 residues. Germline CDR1 reads LNHDA; CDR2 reads SQIVND (reference sequence). The ends lost 5 bases at V and 3 bases at J; junction bases unmatched: 7. CDR3 amino acids: CASSGWTGPTDTQYF. The CDR3, as DNA: TGTGCCAGTAGTGGATGGACAGGGCCGACAGATACGCAGTATTTT. The full variable domain, in which reference TRBV19 and TRBJ2-3 provide the parts outside the CDR3, is DGGITQSPKYLFRKEGQNVTLSCEQNLNHDAMYWYRQDPGQGLRLIYYSQIVNDFQKGDIAEGYSVSREKKESFPLTVTSAQKNPTAFYLCASSGWTGPTDTQYFGPGTRLTVL.

In this sample, this clone turned up once. The chain has TRBV5-8 and TRBJ2-5, with D possibly being TRBD1 (5 bases). CDR3 length: 16 amino acids. V lost 1 base and J lost 5, with 18 bases in between. CDR1 and CDR2 (germline): SGHTS, YDEGEE. The CDR3 protein is CASSLFIAGIGETQYF. The CDR3 bases are TGTGCCAGCAGCTTGTTTATAGCAGGGATCGGGGAGACCCAGTACTTC.

This sequence joins TRBV5-1 and TRBJ2-7; TRBD2 agrees at 7 bases. The CDR3 totals 15 residues. Germline V gene data show CDR1 as SGHRS and CDR2 as YFSETQ. Trimming cost V 2 bases and J 3 bases; bases outside gene matches: 8. In nucleotides, the CDR3 is TGCGCCAGCAGCTTTTCGTCTAGCGGCGGCTACGAGCAGTACTTC. This codes for CASSFSSSGGYEQYF.

The gene calls are TRBV5-1 and TRBJ2-4; TRBD2 agrees at 7 bases. The length of the CDR3 is 16 residues. V dropped 4 bases and J dropped 6; count of bases not matched to a gene: 13. In germline, CDR1 is SGHRS, CDR2 YFSETQ. The CDR3: CASSPPGGSLRNIQYF. CDR3 bases: TGCGCCAGCAGCCCCCCTGGCGGGAGCCTAAGAAACATTCAGTACTTC.

The table lists this clone with a few counts. The rearrangement uses TRBV7-2 and TRBJ1-6, with TRBD1 identical over 8 bases. CDR3 length equals 17 residues. The V segment lost 1 base and the J segment 0 bases; nucleotides outside the gene matches: 2. Germline CDR1 SGHTA, CDR2 FQGNSA. The CDR3 reads CASSLDRGDSYNSPLHF. The CDR3 nucleotides read TGTGCCAGCAGCTTAGACAGGGGGGACTCCTATAATTCACCCCTCCACTTT.

The rearrangement links TRBV4-3 to TRBJ2-3; tentatively, D is TRBD1 (5 bases). CDR1 LGHNA and CDR2 YSLEER come from the germline V gene. There are 17 residues in the CDR3. With 0 bases removed from V and 2 bases from J, the gap between germline ends came to 15 bases. This chain's CDR3 is CASSQDLGREYTDTQYF. DNA for the CDR3: TGCGCCAGCAGCCAAGATCTCGGCAGGGAATACACAGATACGCAGTATTTT.

This clone was detected once. This rearrangement joins TRBV5-1 to TRBJ1-3; maybe TRBD1 (6 bases). The CDR3 is 17 amino acids. Trimming pared 3 bases from V and 0 bases from J, leaving 16 bases between. Germline loops: CDR1 SGHRS, CDR2 YFSETQ. DNA of the CDR3: TGCGCCAGCAGCTCCTCCCGGGACACGAGCTCTGGAAACACCATATATTTT. This encodes CASSSSRDTSSGNTIYF. Full variable domain (outside the CDR3, taken from reference TRBV5-1 and TRBJ1-3): KAGVTQTPRYLIKTRGQQVTLSCSPISGHRSVSWYQQTPGQGLQFLFEYFSETQRNKGNFPGRFSGRQFSNSRSEMNVSTLELGDSALYLCASSSSRDTSSGNTIYFGEGSWLTVV.

The DNA for the CDR3 is TGCAGCGTTGAGGCCCCGGGCACTGAAGCTTTCTTT. Encoded protein: CSVEAPGTEAFF. This chain connects TRBV29-1 to TRBJ1-1; no clear D. The CDR3 is 12 residues long. V lost 3 bases and J 4 bases, leaving 9 bases between the germline ends. Germline V gene lookup returns CDR1 SQVTM and CDR2 ANQGSEA.

This clone was seen more than once but under ten times. The CDR3 sequence: CASSPGGGGGDAYEQYF. The CDR3 nucleotides are TGTGCCAGCAGCCCCGGTGGGGGAGGGGGGGACGCCTACGAGCAGTACTTC. The V call is TRBV4-2, the J call TRBJ2-7; a possible D gene is TRBD2 (7 bases). V shed 4 bases and J shed 2 bases, with 21 bases lying between them. CDR3 length: 17 residues. Germline V CDR1 and CDR2: LGHNA, YNFKEQ.

V is TRBV9 and J is TRBJ2-1, with 9 bases lining up with TRBD2. The CDR3 runs 16 residues. Germline CDR1 SGDLS, CDR2 YYNGEE. Germline trimming cut 0 bases from V and 5 bases from J; bases unmatched to any gene: 6. In DNA form, the CDR3 reads TGTGCCAGCAGCGTAGGCGGCGGGGGGGCCCACAATGAGCAGTTCTTC. This codes for CASSVGGGGAHNEQFF.